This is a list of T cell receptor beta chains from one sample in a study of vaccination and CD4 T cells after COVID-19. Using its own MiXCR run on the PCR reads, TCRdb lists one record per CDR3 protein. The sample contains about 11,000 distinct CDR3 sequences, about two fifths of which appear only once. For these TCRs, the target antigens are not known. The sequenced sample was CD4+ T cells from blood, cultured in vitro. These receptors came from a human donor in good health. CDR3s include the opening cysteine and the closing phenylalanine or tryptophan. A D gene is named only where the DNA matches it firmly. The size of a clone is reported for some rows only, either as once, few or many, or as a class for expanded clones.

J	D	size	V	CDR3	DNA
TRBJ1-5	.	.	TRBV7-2	CASSPIQSGNSNQPQHF	TGTGCCAGCAGCCCAATTCAGTCTGGAAATAGCAATCAGCCCCAGCATTTT
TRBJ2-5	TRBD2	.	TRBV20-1	CSATRGGGGQETQYF	TGCAGTGCTACCCGGGGGGGCGGAGGACAAGAGACCCAGTACTTC
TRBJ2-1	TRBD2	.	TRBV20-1	CSALAGGPNEQFF	TGCAGTGCTTTAGCGGGAGGGCCGAATGAGCAGTTCTTC
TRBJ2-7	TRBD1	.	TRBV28	CASRSTGTGYSEEYF	TGTGCCAGCAGGTCGACCGGGACAGGGTACAGCGAGGAGTACTTC
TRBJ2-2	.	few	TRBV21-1	CASSTTGGSNTGELFF	TGTGCCAGCAGCACCACAGGGGGCTCGAACACCGGGGAGCTGTTTTTT
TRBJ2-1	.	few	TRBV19	CASKGAADAYNEQFF	TGTGCCAGTAAAGGGGCAGCCGACGCCTACAATGAGCAGTTCTTC
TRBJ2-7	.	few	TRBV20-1	CSAPGVNSYEQYF	TGCAGTGCACCGGGGGTTAACTCCTACGAGCAGTACTTC
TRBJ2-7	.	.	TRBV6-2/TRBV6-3	CASSYSFYEQYF	TGTGCCAGCAGTTACTCCTTCTACGAGCAGTACTTC
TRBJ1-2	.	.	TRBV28	CASSPSGQLYGYTF	TGTGCCAGCAGTCCGTCCGGACAGCTCTATGGCTACACCTTC
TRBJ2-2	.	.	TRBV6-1	CASSHRTGTGELFF	TGTGCCAGCAGCCACCGGACGGGTACCGGGGAGCTGTTTTTT
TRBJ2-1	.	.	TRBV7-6	CASSSKADLEQFF	TGTGCCAGCAGCTCCAAGGCGGACTTGGAGCAGTTCTTC
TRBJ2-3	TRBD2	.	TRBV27	CASSLSFVSGRAKDTQYF	TGTGCCAGCAGTTTATCGTTTGTTAGCGGGAGGGCCAAAGATACGCAGTATTTT
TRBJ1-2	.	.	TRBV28	CASSLGRGTDYGYTF	TGTGCCAGCAGTTTGGGTAGGGGGACGGACTATGGCTACACCTTC
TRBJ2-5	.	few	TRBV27	CASSPLVLFTDGLGGRGRVETQYF	TGTGCCAGCAGTCCGTTAGTTTTATTCACCGATGGCTTGGGAGGTAGGGGGCGCGTGGAGACCCAGTACTTC
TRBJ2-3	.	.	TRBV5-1	CASSLGGYTDTQYF	TGCGCCAGCAGCTTGGGCGGATACACAGATACGCAGTATTTT
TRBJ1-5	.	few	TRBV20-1	CSALTGAVNQPQHF	TGCAGTGCTTTAACAGGAGCCGTCAATCAGCCCCAGCATTTT
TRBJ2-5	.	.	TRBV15	CATSRDTGPQYF	TGTGCCACCAGCAGAGATACAGGGCCCCAGTACTTC
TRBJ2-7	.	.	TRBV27	CASSPKGRTYEQYF	TGTGCCAGCAGCCCGAAGGGACGGACCTACGAGCAGTACTTC
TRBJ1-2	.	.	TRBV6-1	CATYNSYGYTF	TGTGCCACCTATAATTCGTATGGCTACACCTTC
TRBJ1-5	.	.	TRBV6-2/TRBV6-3	CASSRPAREVAQHF	TGTGCCAGCAGTAGACCAGCTAGAGAGGTGGCCCAGCATTTT
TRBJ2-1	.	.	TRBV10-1	CASSEVEELNPTNEQFF	TGCGCCAGCAGTGAGGTGGAAGAGCTAAATCCGACAAATGAGCAGTTCTTC
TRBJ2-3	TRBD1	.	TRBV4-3	CASSAGTEAWADTQYF	TGCGCCAGCAGCGCCGGGACAGAGGCTTGGGCAGATACGCAGTATTTT
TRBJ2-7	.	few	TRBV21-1	CASSKEVASGPYEQYF	TGTGCCAGCAGCAAAGAGGTTGCTAGCGGACCCTACGAGCAGTACTTC
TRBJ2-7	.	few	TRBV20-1	CSATPSPSSYEQYF	TGCAGTGCTACGCCAAGTCCTAGCTCCTACGAGCAGTACTTC
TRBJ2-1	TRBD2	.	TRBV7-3	CASSLEGTSGRNEQFF	TGTGCCAGCAGCTTAGAGGGGACTAGCGGGAGAAATGAGCAGTTCTTC
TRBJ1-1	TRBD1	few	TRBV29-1	CSVSRGTNTEAFF	TGCAGCGTTAGCAGGGGGACGAACACTGAAGCTTTCTTT
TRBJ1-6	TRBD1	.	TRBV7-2	CASGGRWGQGGSPLHF	TGTGCCAGTGGGGGGCGGTGGGGACAGGGGGGATCACCCCTCCACTTT
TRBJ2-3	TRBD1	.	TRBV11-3	CASSPSGTGGAGTDTQYF	TGTGCCAGCAGCCCTTCCGGGACAGGGGGCGCGGGGACAGATACGCAGTATTTT
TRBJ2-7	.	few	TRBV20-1	CSAPGVGYEQYF	TGCAGTGCTCCAGGGGTCGGCTACGAGCAGTACTTC
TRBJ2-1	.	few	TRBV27	CASKPRLVSYNEQFF	TGTGCCAGCAAACCACGACTAGTTTCCTACAATGAGCAGTTCTTC
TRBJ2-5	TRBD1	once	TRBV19	CASSVGTVPETQYF	TGTGCCAGTAGTGTGGGGACAGTTCCAGAGACCCAGTACTTC
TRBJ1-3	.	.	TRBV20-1	CSSFDRSGNTIYF	TGCAGTAGTTTCGACAGGTCTGGAAACACCATATATTTT
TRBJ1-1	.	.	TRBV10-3	CAISDYSRMNTEAFF	TGTGCCATCAGTGACTACAGCAGGATGAACACTGAAGCTTTCTTT